Listed here are 20 T cell receptor beta chains from one sample, sequenced in a study of T cell changes during pregnancy in multiple sclerosis (dated by TCRdb to between 2018 and 2020). The method behind the library was the immunoSEQ multiplex PCR assay. TCRdb limited this immuneACCESS table to in-frame rearrangements with V and J called. A share of clones is missing; checked studies link under half to unresolved V genes, and the rest is unexplained. The sample yields approximately 60,000 clones; approximately 89% were counted once. The top ten hold 3.6% of the sample. The source material was peripheral blood, sampled after pregnancy. The receptors stem from a female donor in good health, enrolled as a control in a pregnancy study.

The genes are TRBV7-2 and TRBJ2-1, with 8 bases lining up with TRBD2. The germline V gene encodes CDR1 SGHTA and CDR2 FQGNSA. This CDR3 comprises 15 residues. With 2 bases clipped from V and 4 bases from J, the junction kept 4 bases outside the gene matches. Here the CDR3 DNA reads TGTGCCAGCAGCTTAACGGGACTAGTTTACAATGAGCAGTTCTTC. This gives the protein CASSLTGLVYNEQFF.

The rearrangement joins TRBV5-4 to TRBJ2-7; TRBD2 is a possible D gene (6 bases). CDR3 size: 14 residues. Germline lookup yields CDR1 SGHNT and CDR2 YYREEE (reference sequence). V was trimmed by 0 bases and J by 0 bases, leaving 7 bases between them. CDR3 sequence: CASSLGGVSYEQYF. The CDR3 region has the DNA TGTGCCAGCAGCTTGGGCGGGGTCTCCTACGAGCAGTACTTC.

The rearrangement links TRBV2 to TRBJ2-7, with unresolved D. V dropped 1 base and J dropped 3 bases, with 7 bases sitting between them. Germline CDR1 and CDR2: SNHLY and FYNNEI. The CDR3 sequence is 13 residues long. The DNA of the CDR3 is TGTGCCAGCAGTGAAGAACTATACTACGAGCAGTACTTC. Translated: CASSEELYYEQYF.

The chain recombines TRBV4-3 with TRBJ1-2; D unresolved. This CDR3 is 13 amino acids long. Trimming left V 0 bases short and J 4 bases short, with 6 bases between. The germline gives CDR1 LGHNA, CDR2 YSLEER. CDR3 amino acids: CASSQDRSYGYTF. CDR3 bases: TGCGCCAGCAGCCAAGATAGGAGCTATGGCTACACCTTC.

The chain employs TRBV2 and TRBJ2-7; 9 nucleotides align to TRBD1. The CDR3 has 13 residues. Germline V gene lookup returns CDR1 SNHLY and CDR2 FYNNEI. The ends lost 11 bases at V and 3 bases at J; junction bases unmatched: 8. This chain's CDR3 is CAGSQGAYYEQYF. The CDR3 DNA follows: TGTGCCGGGTCACAGGGGGCTTACTACGAGCAGTACTTC.

The table lists this clone with a few counts. Written as DNA, the CDR3 is TGTGCCAGCAGCTCCAGGGAAAGTGGGGCCAACGTCCTGACTTTC. Translating it yields CASSSRESGANVLTF. This chain uses TRBV7-2 with TRBJ2-6; perhaps TRBD1 as D (5 bases). Germline V gives CDR1 SGHTA, CDR2 FQGNSA. V was trimmed by 4 bases and J by 3 bases, leaving 10 bases between them. The CDR3 consists of 15 residues.

The chain joins TRBV7-3 to TRBJ2-4; 9 bases fit TRBD2. Germline CDR1 SGHTA, CDR2 FQGTGA. The trim removed 5 bases at V and 3 bases at J, leaving 8 bases unmatched. This CDR3 has 16 amino acids. Here the CDR3 reads CASSHGGGAGKNIQYF. The CDR3 DNA follows: TGTGCCAGCAGCCACGGCGGGGGGGCGGGCAAAAACATTCAGTACTTC.

The rearrangement uses TRBV5-1 and TRBJ1-2; weak D call: TRBD1 (5 bases). The CDR3 spans 15 residues. Germline V gives CDR1 SGHRS, CDR2 YFSETQ. V was cut by 3 bases and J by 5 bases, with 17 bases left in between. CDR3 DNA: TGCGCCAGCAGCTCGAAAACGGGACTGGGGTATGGCTACACCTTC. Its protein is CASSSKTGLGYGYTF. The complete variable domain, with remaining parts taken from reference TRBV5-1 and TRBJ1-2, reads KAGVTQTPRYLIKTRGQQVTLSCSPISGHRSVSWYQQTPGQGLQFLFEYFSETQRNKGNFPGRFSGRQFSNSRSEMNVSTLELGDSALYLCASSSKTGLGYGYTFGSGTRLTVV.

The chain has TRBV19 and TRBJ1-2, with D uncertain. V dropped 4 bases and J dropped 4 bases, with 13 bases sitting between them. Germline-derived CDR1 and CDR2 are LNHDA and SQIVND (reference sequence). This CDR3 has 14 residues. In DNA, the CDR3 is TGTGCCAGTAGTAGCGAGAAGGCGGCCTATGGCTACACCTTC. Translating it yields CASSSEKAAYGYTF.

The chain links TRBV29-1 to TRBJ2-3; D possibly corresponds to TRBD2 (5 bases). CDR1 SQVTM and CDR2 ANQGSEA come from the germline V gene. Trimming removed 6 bases at V and 2 bases at J, with 24 bases between. The CDR3 is 17 residues long. The CDR3 is CSVGNYWLASITDTQYF. DNA for the CDR3: TGCAGCGTCGGGAATTATTGGCTAGCAAGTATCACAGATACGCAGTATTTT.

The chain combines TRBV11-3 with TRBJ2-5; tentative D call: TRBD1 (6 bases). Between the trimmed V and J ends, which lost 3 bases and 9 bases, there was a span of 20 bases. The CDR3 extends over 15 amino acids. Germline assignment: CDR1 SGHNT and CDR2 YENEEA. In DNA form, the CDR3 reads TGTGCCAGCAGCTTGGGGCAGCGGCGGAACAGGGCCCAGTACTTC. Protein product: CASSLGQRRNRAQYF. The full variable domain, rest sourced from reference TRBV11-3 and TRBJ2-5, is EAGVVQSPRYKIIEKKQPVAFWCNPISGHNTLYWYLQNLGQGPELLIRYENEEAVDDSQLPKDRFSAERLKGVDSTLKIQPAELGDSAVYLCASSLGQRRNRAQYFGPGTRLLVL.

In this sample, this clone turned up once. The chain joins TRBV29-1 to TRBJ1-2; a weak D match, TRBD1 (5 bases). The CDR3 loop spans 13 amino acids. The germline V gene encodes CDR1 SQVTM and CDR2 ANQGSEA. V lost 7 bases and J lost 2, with 14 bases in between. For the CDR3, the DNA is TGCAGCGCCCGGGGGGGGATAAACTATGGCTACACCTTC. Protein sequence: CSARGGINYGYTF.

The rearrangement uses TRBV28 and TRBJ2-1; 9 bases map to TRBD2. With 6 bases clipped from V and 12 bases from J, the junction kept 6 bases outside the gene matches. CDR3 length: 12 residues. The germline V gene encodes CDR1 MDHEN and CDR2 SYDVKM. CDR3 protein: CASSLTSGTQFF. CDR3 in DNA: TGTGCCAGCAGCCTGACTAGCGGAACGCAGTTCTTC. Supplemented by reference TRBV28 and TRBJ2-1, the full variable domain reads DVKVTQSSRYLVKRTGEKVFLECVQDMDHENMFWYRQDPGLGLRLIYFSYDVKMKEKGDIPEGYSVSREKKERFSLILESASTNQTSMYLCASSLTSGTQFFGPGTRLTVL.

The rearrangement uses TRBV7-3 and TRBJ2-1; D is unresolved. The CDR3 consists of 15 residues. Trimming took off 4 bases at V and 7 bases at J, with 17 bases between the two ends. Germline CDR1 SGHTA, CDR2 FQGTGA. Here the CDR3 DNA reads TGTGCCAGCAGCTCCCCCTCCATGATGAGGAATGAGCAGTTCTTC. Translation: CASSSPSMMRNEQFF.

This clone was picked up a small number of times. The chain joins TRBV29-1 to TRBJ1-1, with TRBD1 as a possible D gene (5 bases). The CDR3 extends over 11 amino acids. Trimming pared 7 bases from V and 8 bases from J, leaving 14 bases between. CDR1 is SQVTM and CDR2 is ANQGSEA in the germline V gene. The chain's CDR3 is CSANRGTEAFF. As DNA, the CDR3 is TGCAGCGCCAATCGCGGGACGGAAGCTTTCTTT. Combining the CDR3 with reference TRBV29-1 and TRBJ1-1 gives the whole variable domain SAVISQKPSRDICQRGTSLTIQCQVDSQVTMMFWYRQQPGQSLTLIATANQGSEATYESGFVIDKFPISRPNLTFSTLTVSNMSPEDSSIYLCSANRGTEAFFGQGTRLTVV.

The CDR3 DNA is TGCAGCGCCAGGTGGCTAGCAGAGACCCAGTACTTC. As protein: CSARWLAETQYF. This sequence joins TRBV29-1 and TRBJ2-5; the D gene is possibly TRBD2 (5 bases). V gave up 7 bases and J gave up 4 bases, with 13 bases separating them. The V gene's germline CDR1 is SQVTM and CDR2 ANQGSEA. The CDR3 totals 12 residues.

The CDR3 DNA is TGTGCCAGCAGTGATATTAGAGGCAGGGGTAATTCACCCCTCCACTTT. This gives the protein CASSDIRGRGNSPLHF. The chain has TRBV2 and TRBJ1-6; perhaps TRBD1 as D (6 bases). The CDR3 runs 16 residues. V was cut by 3 bases and J by 6 bases, with 15 bases left in between. The germline V gene encodes CDR1 SNHLY and CDR2 FYNNEI.

The V gene is TRBV7-2, the J gene TRBJ2-1; 9 nucleotides match TRBD2. The germline V gene encodes CDR1 SGHTA and CDR2 FQGNSA. The CDR3 covers 14 residues. J was trimmed by 9 bases and V by 1 base; bases with no gene match: 4. CDR3 amino acids: CASSLVSSGVEQFF. The CDR3 coding sequence is TGTGCCAGCAGCTTAGTGTCTAGCGGGGTTGAGCAGTTCTTC.

This clone was picked up a small number of times. The chain couples TRBV5-3 to TRBJ1-1; D perhaps matches TRBD1 (5 bases). TRBV5-3 has ORF status, its function being uncertain. The CDR3 is made up of 13 amino acids. V was cut by 6 bases and J by 3 bases, with 12 bases left in between. The DNA for the CDR3 is TGTGCCAGAATCCGGGGGGGTTACACTGAAGCTTTCTTT. Translated, it gives CARIRGGYTEAFF.

The chain employs TRBV25-1 and TRBJ1-3; 9 nucleotides align to TRBD1. V lost 4 bases and J lost 3; bases outside the gene matches: 10. Germline V gene data show CDR1 as MGHDK and CDR2 as SYGVNS. This CDR3 contains 17 residues. The CDR3 region is CASSVQGAQGFGNTIYF. CDR3 DNA sequence: TGTGCCAGCAGTGTACAGGGGGCTCAGGGGTTTGGAAACACCATATATTTT.